The 11 T cell receptor beta chains below come from one sample, sequenced in a study of regulatory dendritic cells for organ transplantation. Generated by immunoSEQ multiplex PCR, the TCRdb table keeps only in-frame clones and is missing some. The table lists some 10,000 clones, about 71% of them singletons. No antigen is known for these receptors. Allogeneic regulatory or mature dendritic cells were co-cultured for 4 to 6 days with CFSE-labeled sorted T cells at 1:10. The sequenced sample was naive CD4+ T cells from blood cultured with dendritic cells. Subset meaning: CD45RA+ naive T cells. The receptors were gathered from a human donor in good health.

The sample holds a few counts of this clone. The chain couples TRBV28 to TRBJ1-1; D is unresolved. This CDR3 spans 14 amino acids. Germline assignment: CDR1 MDHEN and CDR2 SYDVKM. The V gene lost 7 bases and the J gene lost 1 base, with 13 bases spanning the gap. The CDR3 DNA is TGTGCCAGCAATCCAGGCGGGAAGAACACTGAAGCTTTCTTT. This gives the protein CASNPGGKNTEAFF.

J is TRBJ1-2 and V is TRBV9; a possible D gene is TRBD1 (6 bases). The V end lost 0 bases, the J end lost 8 bases, and 26 bases lay between the germline ends. This CDR3 comprises 18 residues. CDR1 and CDR2 from the germline V gene are SGDLS and YYNGEE. CDR3 residues: CASSVDVSGRGPYQGYTF. The CDR3 DNA follows: TGTGCCAGCAGCGTAGATGTGTCGGGGCGGGGGCCGTATCAAGGCTACACCTTC.

The chain uses TRBV6-5 and TRBJ1-1; D gene uncertain. The CDR3 is made up of 12 amino acids. V was clipped by 5 bases and J by 1 base, with 5 bases between them. Looked up from germline, CDR1 is MNHEY and CDR2 is SVGAGI. CDR3 DNA sequence: TGTGCCAGCAGTAGGAGGAACACTGAAGCTTTCTTT. Amino acids: CASSRRNTEAFF.

This clone showed up just once. V gene TRBV12-5 combines with J gene TRBJ2-1; tentatively, D is TRBD2 (6 bases). The CDR3 runs 17 residues. Germline V gene lookup returns CDR1 LGHNT and CDR2 FRNRAP. With 3 bases removed from V and 2 bases from J, the gap between germline ends came to 17 bases. The CDR3 DNA reads as TGTGCTAGTGGTTTAGGGGCCGGGACTTCACCCTACAATGAGCAGTTCTTC. Protein sequence: CASGLGAGTSPYNEQFF.

The chain combines TRBV6-6 with TRBJ1-6; weak D call: TRBD1 (5 bases). V lost 6 bases and J lost 6, with 15 bases in between. Germline CDR1 and CDR2: MNHNY and SVGAGI (reference sequence). CDR3 length: 15 amino acids. The CDR3 here is CASRMDTVSNSPLHF. CDR3 in DNA: TGTGCCAGCAGAATGGACACTGTCTCTAATTCACCCCTCCACTTT.

This chain uses TRBV1 with TRBJ2-7; the table calls TRBD2, which could not be checked here. TRBV1 has pseudogene status. The CDR3 spans 14 residues. Here the CDR3 reads CTSSRGGHLYEQYF. The DNA for the CDR3 is TGCACCAGCAGCCGGGGGGGACACCTCTACGAGCAGTACTTC.

There are a few counts of this clone. The chain links TRBV27 to TRBJ2-1; 9 bases align to TRBD1. Trimming at V came to 6 bases and at J to 7 bases, leaving 7 bases not matched to a gene. The CDR3 is made up of 14 amino acids. Germline CDR1 reads MNHEY; CDR2 reads SMNVEV (reference sequence). CDR3 nucleotide sequence: TGTGCCAGCAGGCTACAGGGGGCCACTAATGAGCAGTTCTTC. Its protein is CASRLQGATNEQFF.

CDR3 in amino acids: CASSEAARGRLTPYGYTF. The CDR3 bases are TGTGCCAGCAGTGAAGCGGCCAGGGGGCGCTTAACCCCCTATGGCTACACCTTC. V gene TRBV6-1 combines with J gene TRBJ1-2, with 8 bases identical to TRBD1. The CDR3 length is 18 residues. V lost 0 bases, J lost 4 bases, and 13 bases stayed unmatched. CDR1 MNHNS and CDR2 SASEGT come from the germline V gene.

The V gene is TRBV19, the J gene TRBJ1-2, with D hard to call. Germline V CDR1 and CDR2: LNHDA, SQIVND (reference sequence). Trimming took off 6 bases at V and 5 bases at J, with 13 bases between the two ends. The CDR3 contains 13 residues. The CDR3 loop reads CASSTKGGYGYTF. The DNA for the CDR3 is TGTGCCAGTAGCACAAAGGGCGGGTATGGCTACACCTTC.

The rearrangement joins TRBV19 to TRBJ1-5, with TRBD1 matching over 8 bases. Losses at the gene ends were 10 bases for V and 5 bases for J; bases not matched to a gene: 10. CDR1 and CDR2 from the germline V gene are LNHDA and SQIVND (reference sequence). This CDR3 region has 14 residues. The CDR3 coding sequence is TGTGCCATTAACCAGGGGGCTTGGGATCAGCCCCAGCATTTT. Translated: CAINQGAWDQPQHF.

The chain combines TRBV7-2 with TRBJ2-6; 7 positions agree with TRBD2. Trimming took 5 bases from V and 2 from J; bases not matched to a gene: 9. Germline V gene sequence: CDR1 SGHTA, CDR2 FQGNSA. CDR3 length equals 17 residues. For the CDR3, the DNA is TGTGCCAGCAGCCTTAGTGGCGGGGGAACTGGGGCCAACGTCCTGACTTTC. Its translation is CASSLSGGGTGANVLTF.